This TCR beta chain emerged from a study of T cell responses to AZD1222 COVID-19 vaccine. Study-wide results and limits: Vaccination with two AZD1222 doses was followed by a rise in Spike-specific TCR breadth and depth. Repertoires were sampled only after the peak T cell response. The donor cohort was predominantly white British with a female majority, and clonal diversity may have been underestimated. Nearly half of spike-specific TCRs reportedly go after variant regions that carry no mutations.

Germline CDR1 and CDR2: GTSNPN and SVGIG (reference sequence). The CDR3 has 15 amino acids. Trimming took off 1 base at V and 1 base at J, with 13 bases between the two ends. Concerning this clone: What it recognizes is unknown.

Sequencing was performed with immunoSEQ multiplex PCR; in TCRdb, only in-frame clones are kept and a portion is missing. The data show around 120,000 clones, just under 95% seen once. This sequence joins TRBV30 and TRBJ1-2; D is unclear. This clonotype was obtained from an adult who received the AZD1222 COVID-19 vaccine. Sequencing was performed on peripheral blood, taken 28 days after the second AZD1222 dose. The DNA for the CDR3 is TGTGCCTGGAGTGAAGAAGGGTCGAGTAACTATGGCTACACCTTC. As protein: CAWSEEGSSNYGYTF.